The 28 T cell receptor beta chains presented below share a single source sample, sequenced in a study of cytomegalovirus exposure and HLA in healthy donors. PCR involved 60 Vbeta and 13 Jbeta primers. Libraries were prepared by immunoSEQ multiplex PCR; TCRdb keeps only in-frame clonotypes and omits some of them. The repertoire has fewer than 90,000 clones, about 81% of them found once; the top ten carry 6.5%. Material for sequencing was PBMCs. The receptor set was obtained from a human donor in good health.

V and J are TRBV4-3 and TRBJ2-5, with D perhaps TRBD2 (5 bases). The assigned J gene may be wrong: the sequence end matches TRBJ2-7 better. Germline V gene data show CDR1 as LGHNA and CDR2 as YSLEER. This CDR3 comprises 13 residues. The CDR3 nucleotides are TGCGCCAGCAGCCAAGAGTTGCGGGACGAGCAGTACTTC. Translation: CASSQELRDEQYF.

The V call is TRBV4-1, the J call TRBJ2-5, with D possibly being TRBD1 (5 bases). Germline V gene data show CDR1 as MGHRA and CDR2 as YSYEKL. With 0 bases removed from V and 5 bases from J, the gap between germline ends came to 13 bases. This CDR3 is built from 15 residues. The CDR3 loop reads CASSQDRAAGETQYF. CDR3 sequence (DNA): TGCGCCAGCAGCCAAGATCGGGCCGCAGGGGAGACCCAGTACTTC.

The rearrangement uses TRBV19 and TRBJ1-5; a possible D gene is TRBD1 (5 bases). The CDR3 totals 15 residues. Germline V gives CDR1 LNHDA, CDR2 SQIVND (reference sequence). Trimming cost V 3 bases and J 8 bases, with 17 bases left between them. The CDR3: CASSMTSQGRKPQHF. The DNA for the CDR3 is TGTGCCAGTAGTATGACAAGCCAGGGTAGGAAGCCCCAGCATTTT. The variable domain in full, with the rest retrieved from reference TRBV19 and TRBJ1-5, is DGGITQSPKYLFRKEGQNVTLSCEQNLNHDAMYWYRQDPGQGLRLIYYSQIVNDFQKGDIAEGYSVSREKKESFPLTVTSAQKNPTAFYLCASSMTSQGRKPQHFGDGTRLSIL.

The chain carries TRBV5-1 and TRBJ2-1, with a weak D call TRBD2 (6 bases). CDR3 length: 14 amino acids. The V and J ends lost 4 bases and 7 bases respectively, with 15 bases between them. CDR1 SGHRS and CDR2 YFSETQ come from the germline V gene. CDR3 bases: TGCGCCAGCAGCGGAGGGACGTCCGATAATGAGCAGTTCTTC. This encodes CASSGGTSDNEQFF.

In nucleotides, the CDR3 is TGTGCCTGGAGTGTACTCTCCTCTGACGAGCAGTACTTC. It translates to CAWSVLSSDEQYF. The genes are TRBV30 and TRBJ2-7; D is undetermined. Trimming shortened V by 0 bases and J by 5 bases, and 11 bases separated the two germline ends. Germline assignment: CDR1 GTSNPN and CDR2 SVGIG (reference sequence). This CDR3 contains 13 residues.

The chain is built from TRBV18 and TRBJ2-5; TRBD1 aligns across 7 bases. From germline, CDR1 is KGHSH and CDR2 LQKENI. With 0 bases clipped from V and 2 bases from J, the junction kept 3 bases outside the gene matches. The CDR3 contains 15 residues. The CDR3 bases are TGTGCCAGCTCACCACCGACAGGGACACAAGAGACCCAGTACTTC. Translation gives CASSPPTGTQETQYF.

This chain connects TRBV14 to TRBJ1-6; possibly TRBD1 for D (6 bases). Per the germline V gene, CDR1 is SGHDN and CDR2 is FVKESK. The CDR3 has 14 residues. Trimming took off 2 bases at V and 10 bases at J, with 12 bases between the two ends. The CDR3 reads CASSQQGIGSPLHF. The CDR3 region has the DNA TGTGCCAGCAGCCAACAGGGGATTGGGTCACCCCTCCACTTT. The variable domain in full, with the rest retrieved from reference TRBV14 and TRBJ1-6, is EAGVTQFPSHSVIEKGQTVTLRCDPISGHDNLYWYRRVMGKEIKFLLHFVKESKQDESGMPNNRFLAERTGGTYSTLKVQPAELEDSGVYFCASSQQGIGSPLHFGNGTRLTVT.

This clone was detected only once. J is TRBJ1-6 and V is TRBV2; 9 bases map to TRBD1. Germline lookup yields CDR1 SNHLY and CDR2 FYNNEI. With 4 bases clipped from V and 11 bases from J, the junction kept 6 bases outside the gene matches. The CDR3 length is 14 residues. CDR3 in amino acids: CASSVGTGFTPLHF. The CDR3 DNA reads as TGTGCCAGCAGTGTAGGGACAGGGTTTACACCCCTCCACTTT.

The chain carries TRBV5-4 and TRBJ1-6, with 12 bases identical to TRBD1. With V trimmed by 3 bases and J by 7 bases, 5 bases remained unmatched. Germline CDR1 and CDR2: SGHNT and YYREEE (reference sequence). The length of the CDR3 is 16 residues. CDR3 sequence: CASSSGQGAMNSPLHF. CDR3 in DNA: TGTGCCAGCAGCTCGGGACAGGGGGCAATGAATTCACCCCTCCACTTT.

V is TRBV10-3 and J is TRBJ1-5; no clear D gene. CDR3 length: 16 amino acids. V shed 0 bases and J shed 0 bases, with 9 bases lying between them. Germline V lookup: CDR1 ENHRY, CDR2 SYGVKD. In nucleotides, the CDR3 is TGTGCCATCAGTGAGTCGAGGGTGGGTAGCAATCAGCCCCAGCATTTT. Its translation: CAISESRVGSNQPQHF.

The CDR3 nucleotides are TGTGCCAGCAGCCTCACGACAGGGATCAACACCGGGGAGCTGTTTTTT. It encodes CASSLTTGINTGELFF. V and J are TRBV14 and TRBJ2-2; 7 bases match TRBD1. V was pared by 4 bases and J by 2 bases, with 7 bases of the junction left unmatched. CDR1 is SGHDN, CDR2 FVKESK, per germline. CDR3 size: 16 residues.

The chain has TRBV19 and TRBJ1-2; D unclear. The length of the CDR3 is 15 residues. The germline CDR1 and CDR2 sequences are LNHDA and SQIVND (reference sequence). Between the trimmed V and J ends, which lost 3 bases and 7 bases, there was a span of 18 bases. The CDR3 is CASSILTPLDAGYTF. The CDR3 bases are TGTGCCAGTAGTATTTTGACACCCTTGGATGCTGGCTACACCTTC.

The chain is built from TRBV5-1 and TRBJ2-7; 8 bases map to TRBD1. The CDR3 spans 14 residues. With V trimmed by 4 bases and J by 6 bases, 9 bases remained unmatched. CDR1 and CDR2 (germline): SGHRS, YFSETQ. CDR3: CASSAGQGVGEQYF. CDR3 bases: TGCGCCAGCAGCGCTGGACAGGGAGTGGGCGAGCAGTACTTC.

CDR3 sequence: CASSIDPHGRGSGYTF. The CDR3 DNA is TGTGCCAGTAGTATAGATCCACACGGCAGGGGGAGCGGCTACACCTTC. The chain uses TRBV19 and TRBJ1-2; 7 nucleotides match TRBD1. V was pared by 0 bases and J by 8 bases, with 12 bases of the junction left unmatched. This CDR3 spans 16 amino acids. CDR1 and CDR2 (germline): LNHDA, SQIVND (reference sequence).

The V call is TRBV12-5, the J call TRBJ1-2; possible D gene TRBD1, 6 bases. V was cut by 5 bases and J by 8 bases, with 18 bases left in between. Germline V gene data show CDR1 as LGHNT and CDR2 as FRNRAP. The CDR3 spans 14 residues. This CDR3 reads CASGLGQLRGGYTF. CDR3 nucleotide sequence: TGTGCTAGTGGTCTCGGACAGCTTAGAGGAGGCTACACCTTC.

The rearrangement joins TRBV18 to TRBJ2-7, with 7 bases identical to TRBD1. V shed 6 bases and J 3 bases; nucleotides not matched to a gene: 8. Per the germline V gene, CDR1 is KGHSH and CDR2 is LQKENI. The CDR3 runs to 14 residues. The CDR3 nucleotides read TGTGCCAGCTCTCCAAATCGGGACAGCTACGAGCAGTACTTC. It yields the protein CASSPNRDSYEQYF.

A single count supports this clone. The CDR3 sequence is CASSPNDRGTQYF. Here the CDR3 DNA reads TGTGCCAGCAGTCCTAACGACAGAGGGACCCAGTACTTC. The J gene is TRBJ2-5, the V gene TRBV28, with D tentatively TRBD1 (5 bases). Deletions cut 5 bases from V and 7 bases from J, with 14 bases between. CDR1 MDHEN and CDR2 SYDVKM come from the germline V gene. CDR3 length equals 13 residues.

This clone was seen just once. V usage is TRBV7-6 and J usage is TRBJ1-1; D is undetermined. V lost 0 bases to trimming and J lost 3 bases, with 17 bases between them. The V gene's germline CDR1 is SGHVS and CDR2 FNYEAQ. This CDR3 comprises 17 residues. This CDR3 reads CASSLAPRRSTYTEAFF. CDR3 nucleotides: TGTGCCAGCAGCTTAGCCCCCCGACGGAGTACTTACACTGAAGCTTTCTTT.

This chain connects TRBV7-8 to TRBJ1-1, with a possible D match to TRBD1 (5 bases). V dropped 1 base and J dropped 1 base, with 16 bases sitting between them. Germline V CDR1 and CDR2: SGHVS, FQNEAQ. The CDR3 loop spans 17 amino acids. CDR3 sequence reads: CASSLGTGGAQNTEAFF. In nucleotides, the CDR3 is TGTGCCAGCAGCTTAGGAACGGGTGGGGCACAGAACACTGAAGCTTTCTTT.

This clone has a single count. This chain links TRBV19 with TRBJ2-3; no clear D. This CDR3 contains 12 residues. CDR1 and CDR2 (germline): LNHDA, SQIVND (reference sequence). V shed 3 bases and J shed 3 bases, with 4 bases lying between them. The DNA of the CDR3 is TGTGCCAGTAGTATCTCGACAGATACGCAGTATTTT. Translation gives CASSISTDTQYF.

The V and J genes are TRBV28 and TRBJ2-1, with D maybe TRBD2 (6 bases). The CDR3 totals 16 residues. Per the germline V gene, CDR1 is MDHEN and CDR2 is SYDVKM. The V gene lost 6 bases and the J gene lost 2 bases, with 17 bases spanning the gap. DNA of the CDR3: TGTGCCAGCAGGGGGTCTGTTGCGGGGCCCTACAATGAGCAGTTCTTC. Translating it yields CASRGSVAGPYNEQFF.

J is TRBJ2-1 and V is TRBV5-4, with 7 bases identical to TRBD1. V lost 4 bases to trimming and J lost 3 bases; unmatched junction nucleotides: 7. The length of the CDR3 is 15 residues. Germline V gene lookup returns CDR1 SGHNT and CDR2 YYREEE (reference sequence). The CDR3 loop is CASSITGANYNEQFF. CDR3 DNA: TGTGCCAGCAGCATAACAGGGGCTAACTACAATGAGCAGTTCTTC.

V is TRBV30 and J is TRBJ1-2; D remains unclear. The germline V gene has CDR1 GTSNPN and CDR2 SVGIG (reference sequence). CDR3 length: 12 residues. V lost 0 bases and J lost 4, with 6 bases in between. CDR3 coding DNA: TGTGCCTGGAGTGTATCCGGCTATGGCTACACCTTC. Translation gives CAWSVSGYGYTF.

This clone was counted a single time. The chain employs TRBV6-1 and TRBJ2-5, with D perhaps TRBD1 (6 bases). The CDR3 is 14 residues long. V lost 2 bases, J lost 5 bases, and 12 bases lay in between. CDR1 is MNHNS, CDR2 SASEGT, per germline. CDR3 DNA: TGTGCCAGCAGTGAAACCTCTAGGGGGGAGACCCAGTACTTC. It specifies CASSETSRGETQYF.

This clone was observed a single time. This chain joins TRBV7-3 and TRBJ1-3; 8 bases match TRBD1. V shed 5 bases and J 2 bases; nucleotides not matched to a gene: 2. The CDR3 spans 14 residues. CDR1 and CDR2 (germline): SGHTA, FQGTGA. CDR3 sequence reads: CASSPTGAGNTIYF. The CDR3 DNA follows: TGTGCCAGCAGCCCGACAGGGGCTGGAAACACCATATATTTT. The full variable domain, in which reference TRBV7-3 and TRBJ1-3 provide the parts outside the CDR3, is GAGVSQTPSNKVTEKGKYVELRCDPISGHTALYWYRQSLGQGPEFLIYFQGTGAADDSGLPNDRFFAVRPEGSVSTLKIQRTERGDSAVYLCASSPTGAGNTIYFGEGSWLTVV.

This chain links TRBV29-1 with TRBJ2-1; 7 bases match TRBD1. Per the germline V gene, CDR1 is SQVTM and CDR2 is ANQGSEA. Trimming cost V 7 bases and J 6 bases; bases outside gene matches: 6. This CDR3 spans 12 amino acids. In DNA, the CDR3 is TGCAGCGCCAGAAGGACAGGCAATGAGCAGTTCTTC. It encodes CSARRTGNEQFF.

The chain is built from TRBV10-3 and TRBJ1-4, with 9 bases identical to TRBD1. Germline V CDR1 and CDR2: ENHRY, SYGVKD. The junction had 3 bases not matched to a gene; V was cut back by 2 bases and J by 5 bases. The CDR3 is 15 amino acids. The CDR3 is CAISEQQGANEKLFF. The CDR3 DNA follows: TGTGCCATCAGTGAGCAACAGGGGGCAAATGAAAAACTGTTTTTT.

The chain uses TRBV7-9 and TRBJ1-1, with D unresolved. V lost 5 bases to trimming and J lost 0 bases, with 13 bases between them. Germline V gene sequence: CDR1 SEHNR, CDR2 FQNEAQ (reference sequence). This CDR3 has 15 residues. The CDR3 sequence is CASSLDGLMNTEAFF. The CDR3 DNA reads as TGTGCCAGCAGCCTCGACGGACTCATGAACACTGAAGCTTTCTTT. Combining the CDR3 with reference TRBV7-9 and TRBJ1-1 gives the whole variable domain DTGVSQNPRHKITKRGQNVTFRCDPISEHNRLYWYRQTLGQGPEFLTYFQNEAQLEKSRLLSDRFSAERPKGSFSTLEIQRTEQGDSAMYLCASSLDGLMNTEAFFGQGTRLTVV.